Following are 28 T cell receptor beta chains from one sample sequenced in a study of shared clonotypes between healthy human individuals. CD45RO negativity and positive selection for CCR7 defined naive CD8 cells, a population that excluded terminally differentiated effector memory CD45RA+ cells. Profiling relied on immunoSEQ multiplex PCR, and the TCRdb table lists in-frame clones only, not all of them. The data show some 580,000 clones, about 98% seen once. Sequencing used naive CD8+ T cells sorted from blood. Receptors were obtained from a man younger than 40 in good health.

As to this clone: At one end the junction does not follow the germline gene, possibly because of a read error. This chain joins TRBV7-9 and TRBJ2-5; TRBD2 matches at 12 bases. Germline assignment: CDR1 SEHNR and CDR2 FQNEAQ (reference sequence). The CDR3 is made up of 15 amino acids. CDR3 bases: TGTGCCAGCAGCCTAGCGGGAGGGCCCGGGGAGACCCAGTACTTC. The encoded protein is CASSLAGGPGETQYF.

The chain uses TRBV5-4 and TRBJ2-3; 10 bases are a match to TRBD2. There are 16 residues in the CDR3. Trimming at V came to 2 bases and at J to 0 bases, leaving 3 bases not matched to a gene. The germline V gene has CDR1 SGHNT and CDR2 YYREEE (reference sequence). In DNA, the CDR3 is TGTGCCAGCAGCTTAGCTAGCGGGAGAAGCACAGATACGCAGTATTTT. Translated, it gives CASSLASGRSTDTQYF.

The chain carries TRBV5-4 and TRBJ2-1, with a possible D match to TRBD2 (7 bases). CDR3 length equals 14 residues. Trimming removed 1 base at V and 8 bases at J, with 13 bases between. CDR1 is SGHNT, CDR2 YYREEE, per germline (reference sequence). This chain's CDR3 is CASSLRGAWDEQFF. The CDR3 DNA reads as TGTGCCAGCAGCTTGCGGGGGGCCTGGGATGAGCAGTTCTTC.

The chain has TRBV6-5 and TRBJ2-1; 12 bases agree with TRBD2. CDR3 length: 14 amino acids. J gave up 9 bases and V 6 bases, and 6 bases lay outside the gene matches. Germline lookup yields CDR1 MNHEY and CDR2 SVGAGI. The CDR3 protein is CASSGLAGSTEQFF. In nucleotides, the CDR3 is TGTGCCAGCAGCGGACTAGCGGGATCTACTGAGCAGTTCTTC.

The CDR3 DNA follows: TGTGCCAGCAAAGGACGGGAGGGCCAAGAGACCCAGTACTTC. Residues: CASKGREGQETQYF. The rearrangement uses TRBV6-1 and TRBJ2-5; TRBD2 matches 8 bases. Germline CDR1 reads MNHNS; CDR2 reads SASEGT. This CDR3 has 14 amino acids. V lost 7 bases to trimming and J lost 1 base; unmatched junction nucleotides: 5.

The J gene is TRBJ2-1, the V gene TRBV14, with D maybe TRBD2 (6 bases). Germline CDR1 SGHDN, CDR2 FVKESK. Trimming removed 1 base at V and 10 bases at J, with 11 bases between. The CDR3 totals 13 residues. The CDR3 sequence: CASSQVEGMEQFF. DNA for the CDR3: TGTGCCAGCAGCCAAGTGGAGGGGATGGAGCAGTTCTTC.

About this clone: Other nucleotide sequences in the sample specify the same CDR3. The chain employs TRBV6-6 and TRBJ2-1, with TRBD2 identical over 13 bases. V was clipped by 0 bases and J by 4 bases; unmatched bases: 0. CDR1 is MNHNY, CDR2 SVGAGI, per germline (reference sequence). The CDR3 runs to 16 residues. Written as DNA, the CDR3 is TGTGCCAGCAGTTACTCGGGACTAGCGGGATACAATGAGCAGTTCTTC. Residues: CASSYSGLAGYNEQFF.

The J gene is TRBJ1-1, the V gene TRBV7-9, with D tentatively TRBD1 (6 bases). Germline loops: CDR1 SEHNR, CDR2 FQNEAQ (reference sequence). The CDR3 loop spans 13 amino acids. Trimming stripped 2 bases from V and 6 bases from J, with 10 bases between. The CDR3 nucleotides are TGTGCCAGCAGCTTAAGACAGGCCCCTGAAGCTTTCTTT. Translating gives CASSLRQAPEAFF. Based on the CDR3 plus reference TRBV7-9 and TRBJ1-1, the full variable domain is DTGVSQNPRHKITKRGQNVTFRCDPISEHNRLYWYRQTLGQGPEFLTYFQNEAQLEKSRLLSDRFSAERPKGSFSTLEIQRTEQGDSAMYLCASSLRQAPEAFFGQGTRLTVV.

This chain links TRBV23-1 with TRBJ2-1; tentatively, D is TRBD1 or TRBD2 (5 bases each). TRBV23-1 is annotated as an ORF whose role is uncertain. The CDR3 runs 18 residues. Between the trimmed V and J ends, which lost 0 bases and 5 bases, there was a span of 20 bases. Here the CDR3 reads CASSQSSGAHVGDNEQFF. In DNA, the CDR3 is TGCGCCAGCAGTCAATCTTCTGGGGCTCATGTGGGGGACAATGAGCAGTTCTTC.

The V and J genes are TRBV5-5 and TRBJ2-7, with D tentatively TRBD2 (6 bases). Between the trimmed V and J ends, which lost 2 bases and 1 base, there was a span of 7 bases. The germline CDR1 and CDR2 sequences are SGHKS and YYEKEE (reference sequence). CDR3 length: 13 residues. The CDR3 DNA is TGTGCCAGCAGCTTTGGAGGGTCCTACGAGCAGTACTTC. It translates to CASSFGGSYEQYF.

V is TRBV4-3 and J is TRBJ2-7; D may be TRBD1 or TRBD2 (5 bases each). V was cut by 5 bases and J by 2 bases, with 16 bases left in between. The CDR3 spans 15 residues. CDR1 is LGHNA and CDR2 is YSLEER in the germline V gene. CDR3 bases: TGCGCCAGCAGCTCCAGGGTAGGAGGAACCTACGAGCAGTACTTC. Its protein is CASSSRVGGTYEQYF.

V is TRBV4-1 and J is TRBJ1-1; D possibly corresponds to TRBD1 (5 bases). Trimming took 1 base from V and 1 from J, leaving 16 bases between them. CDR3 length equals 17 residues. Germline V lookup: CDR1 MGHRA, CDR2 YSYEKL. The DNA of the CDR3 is TGCGCCAGCAGCCAAGTCCCGGGGGAATTGAGGAACACTGAAGCTTTCTTT. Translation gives CASSQVPGELRNTEAFF.

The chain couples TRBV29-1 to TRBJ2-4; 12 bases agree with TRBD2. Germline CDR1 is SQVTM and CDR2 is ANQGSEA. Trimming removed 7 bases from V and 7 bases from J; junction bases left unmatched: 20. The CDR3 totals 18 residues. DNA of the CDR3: TGCAGCGCCCTGACTGTGCTGACTAGCGGGAGAGTGGGGAACATTCAGTACTTC. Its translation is CSALTVLTSGRVGNIQYF.

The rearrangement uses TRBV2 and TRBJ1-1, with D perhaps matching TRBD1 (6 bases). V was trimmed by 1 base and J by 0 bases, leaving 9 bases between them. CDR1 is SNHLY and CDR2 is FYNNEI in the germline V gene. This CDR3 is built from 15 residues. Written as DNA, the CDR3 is TGTGCCAGCAGTGAAGAGGACAGAATGAACACTGAAGCTTTCTTT. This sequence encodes CASSEEDRMNTEAFF.

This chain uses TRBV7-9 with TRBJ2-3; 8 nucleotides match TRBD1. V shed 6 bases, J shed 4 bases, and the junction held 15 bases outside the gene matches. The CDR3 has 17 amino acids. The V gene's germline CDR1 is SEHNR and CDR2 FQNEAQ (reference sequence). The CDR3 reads CASRRRSTGDVADTQYF. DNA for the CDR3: TGTGCCAGCAGGCGCAGATCGACAGGGGATGTAGCAGATACGCAGTATTTT.

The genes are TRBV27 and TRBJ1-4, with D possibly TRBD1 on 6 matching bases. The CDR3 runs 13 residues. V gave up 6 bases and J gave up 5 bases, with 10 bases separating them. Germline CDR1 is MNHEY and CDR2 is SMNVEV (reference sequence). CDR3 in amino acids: CASRATGNEKLFF. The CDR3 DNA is TGTGCCAGCAGGGCCACAGGGAATGAAAAACTGTTTTTT.

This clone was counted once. The CDR3 nucleotides read TGCGCCAGCAGCCAAGCACGACAGTGGGCGTCTGGGACCCAGTACTTC. This gives the protein CASSQARQWASGTQYF. The V gene is TRBV4-3, the J gene TRBJ2-5, with D perhaps matching TRBD1 (5 bases). The CDR3 consists of 16 residues. In germline, CDR1 is LGHNA, CDR2 YSLEER. V was clipped by 1 base and J by 7 bases, with 19 bases between them.

The CDR3 DNA follows: TGTGCCAGCAGCGCCTTCGTAAACACCATATATTTT. It codes for CASSAFVNTIYF. The chain employs TRBV6-1 and TRBJ1-3; D gene unclear. Germline CDR1 MNHNS, CDR2 SASEGT. This CDR3 has 12 amino acids. V lost 6 bases, J lost 6 bases, and 9 bases lay in between.

The CDR3 DNA sequence: TGTGCCAGCAGCTCCCCTAGCGGGAGTATCTACGAGCAGTACTTC. It yields the protein CASSSPSGSIYEQYF. The chain has TRBV7-8 and TRBJ2-7; 10 bases match TRBD2. Germline V lookup: CDR1 SGHVS, CDR2 FQNEAQ. Germline trimming cut 4 bases from V and 3 bases from J; bases unmatched to any gene: 6. This CDR3 is 15 amino acids long.

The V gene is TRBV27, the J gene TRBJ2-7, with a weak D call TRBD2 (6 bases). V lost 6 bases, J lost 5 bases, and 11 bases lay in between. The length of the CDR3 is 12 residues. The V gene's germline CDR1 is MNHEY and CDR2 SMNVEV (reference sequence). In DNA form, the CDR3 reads TGTGCCAGCAGGTCACTAGCTAACGAGCAGTACTTC. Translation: CASRSLANEQYF.

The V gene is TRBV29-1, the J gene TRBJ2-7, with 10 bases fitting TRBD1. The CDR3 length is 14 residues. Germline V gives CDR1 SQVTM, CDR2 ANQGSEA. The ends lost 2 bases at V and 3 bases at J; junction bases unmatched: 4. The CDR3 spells CSVELGTGVYEQYF. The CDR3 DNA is TGCAGCGTTGAACTAGGGACAGGGGTCTACGAGCAGTACTTC.

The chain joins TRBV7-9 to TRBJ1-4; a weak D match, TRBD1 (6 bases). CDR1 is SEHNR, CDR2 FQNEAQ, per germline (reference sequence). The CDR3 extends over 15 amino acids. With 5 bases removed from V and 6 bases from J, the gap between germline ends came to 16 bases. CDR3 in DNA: TGTGCCAGCAGCATTGTACGGGGGCCTGATGAAAAACTGTTTTTT. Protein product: CASSIVRGPDEKLFF.

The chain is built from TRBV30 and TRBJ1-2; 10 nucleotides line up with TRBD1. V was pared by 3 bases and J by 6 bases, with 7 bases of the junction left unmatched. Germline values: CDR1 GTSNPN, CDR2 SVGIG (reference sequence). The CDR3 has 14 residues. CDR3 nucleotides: TGTGCCTGGAGCCGACAGGGGGCTTTCGATGGCTACACCTTC. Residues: CAWSRQGAFDGYTF.

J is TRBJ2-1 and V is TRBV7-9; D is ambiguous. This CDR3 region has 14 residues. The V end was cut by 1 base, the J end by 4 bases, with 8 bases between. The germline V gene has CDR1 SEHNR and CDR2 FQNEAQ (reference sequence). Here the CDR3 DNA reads TGTGCCAGCAGCTTAGGGGCAAGATACAATGAGCAGTTCTTC. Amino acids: CASSLGARYNEQFF.

The CDR3: CASSDPGLAGGRSYNEQFF. CDR3 coding DNA: TGTGCCAGCAGCGACCCGGGACTAGCGGGAGGTAGGTCCTACAATGAGCAGTTCTTC. The chain combines TRBV11-2 with TRBJ2-1, with TRBD2 matching over 15 bases. The germline gives CDR1 SGHAT, CDR2 FQNNGV. The junction had 9 bases not matched to a gene; V was cut back by 5 bases and J by 1 base. The CDR3 runs to 19 residues.

The CDR3 DNA reads as TGTGCCAGTAGTCCAGCGGACAGTTACAATGAGCAGTTCTTC. Translated: CASSPADSYNEQFF. The chain uses TRBV19 and TRBJ2-1, with TRBD1 as a possible D gene (6 bases). CDR1 and CDR2 (germline): LNHDA, SQIVND (reference sequence). The V gene lost 5 bases and the J gene lost 4 bases, with 12 bases spanning the gap. The CDR3 spans 14 residues.

The CDR3, as DNA: TGTGCCAGCAGTGAGGAGGGAGCGGGTTATTGGTACAATGAGCAGTTCTTC. Translation gives CASSEEGAGYWYNEQFF. This sequence joins TRBV6-1 and TRBJ2-1, with a possible D match to TRBD2 (6 bases). V lost 3 bases and J 4 bases, leaving 19 bases between the germline ends. The CDR3 length is 17 residues. Germline loops: CDR1 MNHNS, CDR2 SASEGT.

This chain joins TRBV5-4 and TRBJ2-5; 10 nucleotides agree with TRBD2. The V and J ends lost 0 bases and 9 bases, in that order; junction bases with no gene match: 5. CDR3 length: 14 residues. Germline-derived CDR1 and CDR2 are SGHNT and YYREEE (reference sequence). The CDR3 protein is CASSLEGSGRPQYF. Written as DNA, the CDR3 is TGTGCCAGCAGCTTGGAGGGTAGCGGGAGGCCCCAGTACTTC.